This T cell receptor (beta chain) was recorded in a study of blood T cell repertoires in COVID-19. Across the whole study: The samples span acute and convalescent COVID-19 from the United States, Italy and Spain. T cells, B-cell-depleted T cells, or PBMCs supplied cDNA or gDNA.

Original handling: Using reference gene primer amplification, nucleated cell counts were estimated. The assay was immunoSEQ multiplex PCR, and TCRdb's table has in-frame clones only and misses some. V and J calls and clone size are those listed in that table; D and trimming were worked out from the DNA. The repertoire consists of about 13,000 clones, with roughly three quarters occurring once and the leading ten covering 34%. Germline CDR1 LGHNA, CDR2 YNFKEQ. This CDR3 has 16 amino acids. Trimming shortened V by 4 bases and J by 2 bases, and 16 bases separated the two germline ends. This clone was picked up a small number of times.

The J gene is TRBJ2-3, the V gene TRBV4-2; D may be TRBD2 (6 bases). This clonotype originated in a human donor in a cohort sampled during active COVID-19. The sample was peripheral blood. CDR3 sequence (DNA): TGTGCCAGCAGCCCACCCTCCGGGGGAGCCACAGATACGCAGTATTTT. The encoded protein is CASSPPSGGATDTQYF.